This entry lists 5 T cell receptor beta chains sequenced from one sample in a study of shared T cell receptors in the human thymus (dated by TCRdb to the early 2020s). Library method: the immunoSEQ multiplex PCR assay. What TCRdb holds here is the immuneACCESS table cut down to in-frame rearrangements. Part of the clones is not present; checked against another copy, under half of the missing clones reflect an unresolved V gene, and the others are unexplained. This sample gives 700,000 or so clones in total; 70% to 90% of them show up just once. The ten largest clonotypes hold roughly 0.01% of the sample. This same sample was also taken into another study, of human thymus T cells.

The sequenced sample consisted of thymocytes. All receptors come from a girl in the first two years of life with a congenital heart defect. Donor details come from another sample of the same person, matched by shared clones.

This clone was observed once. The chain uses TRBV12-5 and TRBJ1-3, with D unclear. Germline lookup yields CDR1 LGHNT and CDR2 FRNRAP. Trimming left V 6 bases short and J 7 bases short, with 16 bases between. The CDR3 contains 14 residues. CDR3 nucleotides: TGTGCTAGTGGAAGGATCGGACTGGGGAACACCATATATTTT. This translates into CASGRIGLGNTIYF.

The V and J genes are TRBV25-1 and TRBJ2-1; D may be TRBD2 (5 bases). V was cut by 8 bases and J by 0 bases, with 20 bases left in between. The length of the CDR3 is 17 residues. CDR1 and CDR2 (germline): MGHDK, SYGVNS. The CDR3 protein is CASRLEKSGSSYNEQFF. CDR3 nucleotide sequence: TGTGCCAGCCGGCTGGAGAAAAGCGGTAGCTCCTACAATGAGCAGTTCTTC.

The rearrangement links TRBV5-4 to TRBJ2-5; 7 bases match TRBD2. Trimming removed 0 bases from V and 3 bases from J; junction bases left unmatched: 5. The CDR3 spans 15 residues. Germline V gene lookup returns CDR1 SGHNT and CDR2 YYREEE (reference sequence). CDR3 residues: CASSLVAGAEETQYF. The CDR3 region has the DNA TGTGCCAGCAGCTTGGTCGCGGGAGCGGAAGAGACCCAGTACTTC.

This clone was observed once. The genes are TRBV9 and TRBJ2-7; 8 positions agree with TRBD1. J lost 0 bases, V lost 2 bases, and 4 bases had no gene match. Germline V gives CDR1 SGDLS, CDR2 YYNGEE. This CDR3 region has 15 residues. The CDR3 loop reads CASSVEDRASYEQYF. In nucleotides, the CDR3 is TGTGCCAGCAGCGTTGAGGACAGGGCCTCCTACGAGCAGTACTTC. Looking up the rest from reference TRBV9 and TRBJ2-7 gives the full variable domain: DSGVTQTPKHLITATGQRVTLRCSPRSGDLSVYWYQQSLDQGLQFLIQYYNGEERAKGNILERFSAQQFPDLHSELNLSSLELGDSALYFCASSVEDRASYEQYFGPGTRLTVT.

The rearrangement links TRBV6-1 to TRBJ1-1; D unresolved. This CDR3 is 15 amino acids long. The V end lost 4 bases, the J end lost 7 bases, and 19 bases lay between the germline ends. Germline assignment: CDR1 MNHNS and CDR2 SASEGT. This CDR3 is CASSAHPPQTSEAFF. In DNA form, the CDR3 reads TGTGCCAGCAGTGCTCACCCTCCACAAACCAGTGAAGCTTTCTTT.